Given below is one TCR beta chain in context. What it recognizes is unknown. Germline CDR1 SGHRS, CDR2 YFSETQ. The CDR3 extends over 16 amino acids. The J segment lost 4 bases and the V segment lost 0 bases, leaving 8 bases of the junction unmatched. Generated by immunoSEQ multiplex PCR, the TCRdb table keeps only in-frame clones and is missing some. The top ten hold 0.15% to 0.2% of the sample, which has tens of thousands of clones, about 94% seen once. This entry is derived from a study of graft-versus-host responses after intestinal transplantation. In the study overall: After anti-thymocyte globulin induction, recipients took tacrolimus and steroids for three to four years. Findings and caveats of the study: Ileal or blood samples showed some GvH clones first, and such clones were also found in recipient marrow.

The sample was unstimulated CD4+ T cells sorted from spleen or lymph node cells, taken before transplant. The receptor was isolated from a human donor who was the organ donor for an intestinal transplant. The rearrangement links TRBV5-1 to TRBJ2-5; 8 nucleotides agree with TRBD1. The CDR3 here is CASSLGISGQGETQYF. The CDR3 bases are TGCGCCAGCAGCTTGGGGATCTCCGGACAGGGAGAGACCCAGTACTTC.